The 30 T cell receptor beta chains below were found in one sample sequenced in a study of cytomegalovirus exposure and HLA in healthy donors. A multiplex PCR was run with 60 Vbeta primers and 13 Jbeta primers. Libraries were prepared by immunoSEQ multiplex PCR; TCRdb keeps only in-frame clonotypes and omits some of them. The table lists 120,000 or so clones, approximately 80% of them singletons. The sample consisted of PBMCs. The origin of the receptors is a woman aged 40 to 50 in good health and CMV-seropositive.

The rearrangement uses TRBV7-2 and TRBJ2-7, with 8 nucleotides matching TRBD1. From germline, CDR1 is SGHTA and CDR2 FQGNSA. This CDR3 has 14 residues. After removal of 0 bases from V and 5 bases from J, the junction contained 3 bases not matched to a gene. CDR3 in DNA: TGTGCCAGCAGCTTAGCCAGGGGGCCGAACGAGCAGTACTTC. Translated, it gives CASSLARGPNEQYF.

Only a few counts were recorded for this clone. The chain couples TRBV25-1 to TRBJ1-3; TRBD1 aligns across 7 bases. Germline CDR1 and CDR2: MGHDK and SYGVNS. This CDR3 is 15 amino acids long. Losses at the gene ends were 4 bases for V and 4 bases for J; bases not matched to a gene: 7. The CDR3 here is CASSGGQEKGNTIYF. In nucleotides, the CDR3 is TGTGCCAGCAGTGGCGGACAGGAAAAAGGAAACACCATATATTTT.

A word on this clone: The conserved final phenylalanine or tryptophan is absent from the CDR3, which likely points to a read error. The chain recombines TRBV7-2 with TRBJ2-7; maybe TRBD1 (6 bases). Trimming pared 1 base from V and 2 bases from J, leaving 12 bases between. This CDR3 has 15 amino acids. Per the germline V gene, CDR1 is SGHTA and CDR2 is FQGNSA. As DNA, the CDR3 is TGTGCCAGCAGCTTAGATGGGACATCCACCTACGAGCAGTACCTC. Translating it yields CASSLDGTSTYEQYL.

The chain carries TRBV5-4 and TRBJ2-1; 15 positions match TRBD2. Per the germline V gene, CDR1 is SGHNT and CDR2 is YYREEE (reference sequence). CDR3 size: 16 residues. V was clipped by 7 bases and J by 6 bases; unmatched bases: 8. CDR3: CASGPGLAGGINEQFF. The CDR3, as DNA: TGTGCCAGCGGGCCGGGACTAGCGGGGGGCATCAATGAGCAGTTCTTC.

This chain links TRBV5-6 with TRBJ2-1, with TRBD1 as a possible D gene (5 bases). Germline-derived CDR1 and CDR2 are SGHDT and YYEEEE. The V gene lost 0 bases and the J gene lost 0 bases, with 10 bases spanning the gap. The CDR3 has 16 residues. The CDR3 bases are TGTGCCAGCAGCTTGGCAGGGATAAGCTCCTACAATGAGCAGTTCTTC. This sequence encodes CASSLAGISSYNEQFF.

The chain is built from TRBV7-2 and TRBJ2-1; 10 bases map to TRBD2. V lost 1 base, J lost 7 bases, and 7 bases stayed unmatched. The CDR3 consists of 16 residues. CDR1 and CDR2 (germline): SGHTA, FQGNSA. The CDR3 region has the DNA TGTGCCAGCAGCTTAGAAGCGGGAGGGCTGAGGAATGAGCAGTTCTTC. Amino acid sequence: CASSLEAGGLRNEQFF.

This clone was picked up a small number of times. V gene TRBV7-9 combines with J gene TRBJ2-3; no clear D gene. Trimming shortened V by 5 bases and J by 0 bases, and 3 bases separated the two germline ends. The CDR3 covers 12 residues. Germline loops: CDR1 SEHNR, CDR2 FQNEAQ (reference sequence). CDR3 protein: CASSLSTDTQYF. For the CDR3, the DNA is TGTGCCAGCAGCCTTAGCACAGATACGCAGTATTTT.

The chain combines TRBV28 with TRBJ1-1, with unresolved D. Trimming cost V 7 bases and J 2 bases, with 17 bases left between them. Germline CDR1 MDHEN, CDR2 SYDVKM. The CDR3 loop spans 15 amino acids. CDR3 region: CASNPPLTLNTEAFF. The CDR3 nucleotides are TGTGCCAGCAACCCCCCACTAACGCTCAACACTGAAGCTTTCTTT. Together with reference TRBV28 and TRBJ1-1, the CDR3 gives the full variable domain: DVKVTQSSRYLVKRTGEKVFLECVQDMDHENMFWYRQDPGLGLRLIYFSYDVKMKEKGDIPEGYSVSREKKERFSLILESASTNQTSMYLCASNPPLTLNTEAFFGQGTRLTVV.

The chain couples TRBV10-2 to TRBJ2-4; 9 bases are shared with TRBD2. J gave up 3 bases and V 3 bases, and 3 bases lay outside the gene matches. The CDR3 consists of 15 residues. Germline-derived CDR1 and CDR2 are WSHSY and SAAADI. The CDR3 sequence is CASSDGGGGKNIQYF. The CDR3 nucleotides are TGCGCCAGCAGTGACGGCGGGGGGGGCAAAAACATTCAGTACTTC.

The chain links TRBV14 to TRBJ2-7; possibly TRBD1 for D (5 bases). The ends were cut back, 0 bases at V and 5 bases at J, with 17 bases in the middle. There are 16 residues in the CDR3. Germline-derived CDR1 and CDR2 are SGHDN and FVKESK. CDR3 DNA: TGTGCCAGCAGCCAAGATCAGGGATGGGAAAAAGACGAGCAGTACTTC. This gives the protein CASSQDQGWEKDEQYF. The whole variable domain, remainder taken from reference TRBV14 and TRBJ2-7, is EAGVTQFPSHSVIEKGQTVTLRCDPISGHDNLYWYRRVMGKEIKFLLHFVKESKQDESGMPNNRFLAERTGGTYSTLKVQPAELEDSGVYFCASSQDQGWEKDEQYFGPGTRLTVT.

CDR3 amino acids: CASSGGIYEQYF. As DNA, the CDR3 is TGTGCCAGCAGTGGAGGGATCTACGAGCAGTACTTC. V is TRBV25-1 and J is TRBJ2-7; the D gene is possibly TRBD2 (5 bases). Germline CDR1 is MGHDK and CDR2 is SYGVNS. The germline V and J ends were trimmed by 4 bases and 3 bases, with 7 bases remaining between them. CDR3 length: 12 residues.

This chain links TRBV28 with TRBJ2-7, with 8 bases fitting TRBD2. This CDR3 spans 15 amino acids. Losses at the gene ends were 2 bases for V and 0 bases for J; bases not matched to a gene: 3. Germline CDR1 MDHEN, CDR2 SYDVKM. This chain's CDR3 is CASSLPGGGSYEQYF. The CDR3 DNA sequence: TGTGCCAGCAGTTTACCCGGGGGGGGCTCCTACGAGCAGTACTTC.

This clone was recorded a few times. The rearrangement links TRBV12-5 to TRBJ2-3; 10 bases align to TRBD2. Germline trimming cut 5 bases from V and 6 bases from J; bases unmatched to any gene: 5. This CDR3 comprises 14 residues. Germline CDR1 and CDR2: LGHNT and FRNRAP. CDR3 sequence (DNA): TGTGCTAGTGGTCTCGGGACTAGCGTGGATACGCAGTATTTT. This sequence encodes CASGLGTSVDTQYF.

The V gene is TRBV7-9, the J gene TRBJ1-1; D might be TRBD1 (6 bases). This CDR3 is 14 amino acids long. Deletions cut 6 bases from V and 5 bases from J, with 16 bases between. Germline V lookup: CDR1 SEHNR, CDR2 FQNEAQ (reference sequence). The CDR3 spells CASSRRGGLTEAFF. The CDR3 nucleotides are TGTGCCAGCAGTCGGAGGGGGGGGCTTACTGAAGCTTTCTTT.

Here the CDR3 reads CASSPGTGGVGNQPQHF. CDR3 in DNA: TGTGCCAGCAGTCCCGGGACAGGGGGCGTGGGCAATCAGCCCCAGCATTTT. The chain has TRBV2 and TRBJ1-5; 12 positions match TRBD1. The CDR3 sequence is 17 residues long. The trim removed 5 bases at V and 2 bases at J, leaving 7 bases unmatched. Germline-derived CDR1 and CDR2 are SNHLY and FYNNEI. The full variable domain, its missing parts supplied by reference TRBV2 and TRBJ1-5, is EPEVTQTPSHQVTQMGQEVILRCVPISNHLYFYWYRQILGQKVEFLVSFYNNEISEKSEIFDDQFSVERPDGSNFTLKIRSTKLEDSAMYFCASSPGTGGVGNQPQHFGDGTRLSIL.

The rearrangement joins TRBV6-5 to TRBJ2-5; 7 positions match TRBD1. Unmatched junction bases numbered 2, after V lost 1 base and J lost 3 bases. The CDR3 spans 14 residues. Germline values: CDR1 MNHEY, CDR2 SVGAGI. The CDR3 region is CASSYWDRKETQYF. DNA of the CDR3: TGTGCCAGCAGTTACTGGGACAGAAAAGAGACCCAGTACTTC.

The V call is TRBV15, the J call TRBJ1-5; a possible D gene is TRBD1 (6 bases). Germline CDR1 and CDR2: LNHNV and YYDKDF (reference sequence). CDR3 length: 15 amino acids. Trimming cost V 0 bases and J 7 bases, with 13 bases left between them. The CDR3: CATSREVLRGQPQHF. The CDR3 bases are TGTGCCACCAGCAGAGAGGTATTAAGGGGGCAGCCCCAGCATTTT.

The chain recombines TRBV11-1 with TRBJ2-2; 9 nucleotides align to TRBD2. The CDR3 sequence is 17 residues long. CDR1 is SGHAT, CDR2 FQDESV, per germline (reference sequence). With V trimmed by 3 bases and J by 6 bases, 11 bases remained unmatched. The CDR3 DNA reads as TGTGCCAGCAGCTTTTCGGGGACTAGCTTCGGCTCCGGGGAGCTGTTTTTT. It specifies CASSFSGTSFGSGELFF. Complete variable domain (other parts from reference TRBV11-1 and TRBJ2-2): EAEVAQSPRYKITEKSQAVAFWCDPISGHATLYWYRQILGQGPELLVQFQDESVVDDSQLPKDRFSAERLKGVDSTLKIQPAELGDSAMYLCASSFSGTSFGSGELFFGEGSRLTVL.

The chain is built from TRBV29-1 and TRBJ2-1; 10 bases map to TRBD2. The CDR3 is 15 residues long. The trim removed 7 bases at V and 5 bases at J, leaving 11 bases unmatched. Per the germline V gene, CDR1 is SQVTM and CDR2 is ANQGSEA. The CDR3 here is CSAFPPGTSDNEQFF. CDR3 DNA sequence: TGCAGCGCTTTTCCCCCCGGGACTAGCGACAATGAGCAGTTCTTC.

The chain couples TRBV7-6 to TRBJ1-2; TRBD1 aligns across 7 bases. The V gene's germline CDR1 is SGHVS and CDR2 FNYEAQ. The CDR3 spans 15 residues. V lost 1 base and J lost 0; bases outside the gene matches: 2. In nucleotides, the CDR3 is TGTGCCAGCAGCTTAGGGGACAGCACTAACTATGGCTACACCTTC. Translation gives CASSLGDSTNYGYTF. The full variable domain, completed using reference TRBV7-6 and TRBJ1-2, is GAGVSQSPRYKVTKRGQDVALRCDPISGHVSLYWYRQALGQGPEFLTYFNYEAQQDKSGLPNDRFSAERPEGSISTLTIQRTEQRDSAMYRCASSLGDSTNYGYTFGSGTRLTVV.

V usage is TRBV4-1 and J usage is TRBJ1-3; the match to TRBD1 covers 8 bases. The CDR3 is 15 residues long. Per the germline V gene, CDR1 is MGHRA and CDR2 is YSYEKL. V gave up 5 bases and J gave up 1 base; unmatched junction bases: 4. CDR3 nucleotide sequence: TGCGCCAGCAGCGACAGGGGCCAATCTGGAAACACCATATATTTT. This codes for CASSDRGQSGNTIYF.

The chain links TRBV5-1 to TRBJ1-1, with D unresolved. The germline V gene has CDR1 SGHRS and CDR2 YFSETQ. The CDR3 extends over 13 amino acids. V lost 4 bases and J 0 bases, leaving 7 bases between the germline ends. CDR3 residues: CASSREMNTEAFF. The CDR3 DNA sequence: TGCGCCAGCAGCCGAGAGATGAACACTGAAGCTTTCTTT.

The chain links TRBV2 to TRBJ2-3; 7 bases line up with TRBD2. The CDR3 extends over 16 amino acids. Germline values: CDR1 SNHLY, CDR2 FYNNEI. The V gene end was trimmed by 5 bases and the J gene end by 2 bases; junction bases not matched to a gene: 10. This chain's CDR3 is CASSSKGGVTTDTQYF. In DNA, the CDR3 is TGTGCCAGCAGTTCCAAGGGAGGGGTTACCACAGATACGCAGTATTTT.

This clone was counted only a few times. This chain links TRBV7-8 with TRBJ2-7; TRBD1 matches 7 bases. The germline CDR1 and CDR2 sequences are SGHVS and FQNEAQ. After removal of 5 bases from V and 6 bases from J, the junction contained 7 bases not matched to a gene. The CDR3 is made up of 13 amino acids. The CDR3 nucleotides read TGTGCCAGCAGCGCCGGGACAGCCGGCGAGCAGTACTTC. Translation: CASSAGTAGEQYF.

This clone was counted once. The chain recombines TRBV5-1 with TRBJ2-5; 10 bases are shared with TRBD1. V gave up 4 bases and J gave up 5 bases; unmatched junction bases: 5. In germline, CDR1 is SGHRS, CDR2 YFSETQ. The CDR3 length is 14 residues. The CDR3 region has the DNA TGCGCCAGCAGCGCCCCGGACAGGGGGGAGACCCAGTACTTC. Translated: CASSAPDRGETQYF. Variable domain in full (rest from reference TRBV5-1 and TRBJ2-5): KAGVTQTPRYLIKTRGQQVTLSCSPISGHRSVSWYQQTPGQGLQFLFEYFSETQRNKGNFPGRFSGRQFSNSRSEMNVSTLELGDSALYLCASSAPDRGETQYFGPGTRLLVL.

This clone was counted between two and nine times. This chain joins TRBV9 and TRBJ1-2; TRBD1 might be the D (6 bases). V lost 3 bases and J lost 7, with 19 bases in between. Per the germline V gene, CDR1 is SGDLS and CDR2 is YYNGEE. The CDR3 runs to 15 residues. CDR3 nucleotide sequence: TGTGCCAGCAGCGATTCTGAAACAGGGTGGGGTGGCTACACCTTC. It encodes CASSDSETGWGGYTF.

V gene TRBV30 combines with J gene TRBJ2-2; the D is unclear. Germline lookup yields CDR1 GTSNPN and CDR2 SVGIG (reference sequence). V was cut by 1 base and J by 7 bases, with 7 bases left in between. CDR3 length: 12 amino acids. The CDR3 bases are TGTGCCTGGAGTGAGTCGGGCGGGGAGCTGTTTTTT. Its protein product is CAWSESGGELFF.

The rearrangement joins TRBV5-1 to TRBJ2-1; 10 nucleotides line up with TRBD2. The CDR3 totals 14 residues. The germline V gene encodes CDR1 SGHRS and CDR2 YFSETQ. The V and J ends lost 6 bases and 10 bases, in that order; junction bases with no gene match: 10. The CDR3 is CASIGASGSGEQFF. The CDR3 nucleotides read TGCGCCAGCATAGGGGCTAGCGGGAGTGGAGAGCAGTTCTTC.

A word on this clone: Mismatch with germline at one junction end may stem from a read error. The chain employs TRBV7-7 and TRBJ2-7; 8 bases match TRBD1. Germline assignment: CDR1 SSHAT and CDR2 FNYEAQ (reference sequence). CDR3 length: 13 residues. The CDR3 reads CASSFDRGNEQYF. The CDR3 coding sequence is TGTGCTAGCAGCTTTGACAGGGGTAACGAGCAGTACTTC.

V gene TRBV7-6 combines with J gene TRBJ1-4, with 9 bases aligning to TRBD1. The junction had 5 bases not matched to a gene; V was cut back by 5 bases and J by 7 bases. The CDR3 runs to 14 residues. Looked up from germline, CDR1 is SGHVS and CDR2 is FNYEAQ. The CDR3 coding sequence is TGTGCCAGCAGCCTAACGGACAGGGGTGAAAAACTGTTTTTT. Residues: CASSLTDRGEKLFF.